Each of the 8 T cell receptor beta chains below was sequenced from the same sample in a study of shared clonotypes between healthy human individuals. The method was immunoSEQ multiplex PCR; TCRdb's version includes in-frame clones alone and lacks a portion of them. The table includes 2 million or so clones, roughly 95% detected once. CD8 cells classed as naive were CD45RO-negative and positively selected for CCR7, excluding terminally differentiated effector memory CD45RA+ cells. What was sequenced was naive CD8+ T cells sorted from blood. The receptors stem from a young man in good health.

The J gene is TRBJ2-1, the V gene TRBV4-3; 11 nucleotides match TRBD2. Germline loops: CDR1 LGHNA, CDR2 YSLEER. V lost 4 bases and J lost 4; bases outside the gene matches: 12. This CDR3 has 18 amino acids. The CDR3 loop is CASSPQVAGTSGYNEQFF. The CDR3, as DNA: TGCGCCAGCAGCCCCCAGGTGGCCGGGACTAGCGGTTACAATGAGCAGTTCTTC.

V is TRBV30 and J is TRBJ1-1; TRBD1 matches at 8 bases. Germline V gives CDR1 GTSNPN, CDR2 SVGIG (reference sequence). The CDR3 has 11 residues. With V trimmed by 4 bases and J by 6 bases, 1 base remained unmatched. The chain's CDR3 is CAWTTGAEAFF. The CDR3 bases are TGTGCCTGGACGACAGGGGCTGAAGCTTTCTTT.

V gene TRBV2 combines with J gene TRBJ2-3; maybe TRBD1 (7 bases). V lost 2 bases and J 1 base, leaving 19 bases between the germline ends. Germline lookup yields CDR1 SNHLY and CDR2 FYNNEI. This CDR3 is built from 18 residues. For the CDR3, the DNA is TGTGCCAGCAGTGAAATAGTCTTAACAGGGGAGGGCACAGATACGCAGTATTTT. This gives the protein CASSEIVLTGEGTDTQYF.

The chain joins TRBV28 to TRBJ2-3; tentatively, D is TRBD1 (6 bases). Germline V gene data show CDR1 as MDHEN and CDR2 as SYDVKM. CDR3 length: 13 amino acids. V was clipped by 5 bases and J by 4 bases, with 10 bases between them. The chain's CDR3 is CASSPHRADTQYF. DNA for the CDR3: TGTGCCAGCAGTCCCCACAGGGCAGATACGCAGTATTTT.

This clone is a singleton in its sample. The chain recombines TRBV5-1 with TRBJ2-3, with 10 bases fitting TRBD1. Germline-derived CDR1 and CDR2 are SGHRS and YFSETQ. After removal of 4 bases from V and 6 bases from J, the junction contained 14 bases not matched to a gene. The CDR3 loop spans 17 amino acids. The CDR3 is CASSGRTGGISVDTQYF. The CDR3 coding sequence is TGCGCCAGCAGCGGAAGGACAGGGGGGATAAGCGTGGATACGCAGTATTTT.

The chain links TRBV11-2 to TRBJ1-1; 9 bases fit TRBD1. This CDR3 has 17 residues. The germline gives CDR1 SGHAT, CDR2 FQNNGV. V dropped 1 base and J dropped 0; count of bases not matched to a gene: 6. The CDR3 region is CASSLGPGQGVNTEAFF. CDR3 nucleotides: TGTGCCAGCAGCTTAGGTCCGGGACAGGGAGTGAACACTGAAGCTTTCTTT.

This chain uses TRBV7-6 with TRBJ2-5; D gene uncertain. CDR1 is SGHVS and CDR2 is FNYEAQ in the germline V gene. The CDR3 totals 14 residues. Trimming cost V 0 bases and J 0 bases, with 5 bases left between them. This CDR3 reads CASSLARHQETQYF. Here the CDR3 DNA reads TGTGCCAGCAGCTTAGCGCGACACCAAGAGACCCAGTACTTC. Full variable domain (missing parts from reference TRBV7-6 and TRBJ2-5): GAGVSQSPRYKVTKRGQDVALRCDPISGHVSLYWYRQALGQGPEFLTYFNYEAQQDKSGLPNDRFSAERPEGSISTLTIQRTEQRDSAMYRCASSLARHQETQYFGPGTRLLVL.

The chain is built from TRBV19 and TRBJ1-4; 7 nucleotides match TRBD1. Per germline, CDR1 LNHDA and CDR2 SQIVND (reference sequence). Trimming removed 3 bases from V and 7 bases from J; junction bases left unmatched: 5. CDR3 length equals 14 residues. CDR3 residues: CASSMGGGSEKLFF. In DNA, the CDR3 is TGTGCCAGTAGTATGGGAGGGGGCTCTGAAAAACTGTTTTTT.